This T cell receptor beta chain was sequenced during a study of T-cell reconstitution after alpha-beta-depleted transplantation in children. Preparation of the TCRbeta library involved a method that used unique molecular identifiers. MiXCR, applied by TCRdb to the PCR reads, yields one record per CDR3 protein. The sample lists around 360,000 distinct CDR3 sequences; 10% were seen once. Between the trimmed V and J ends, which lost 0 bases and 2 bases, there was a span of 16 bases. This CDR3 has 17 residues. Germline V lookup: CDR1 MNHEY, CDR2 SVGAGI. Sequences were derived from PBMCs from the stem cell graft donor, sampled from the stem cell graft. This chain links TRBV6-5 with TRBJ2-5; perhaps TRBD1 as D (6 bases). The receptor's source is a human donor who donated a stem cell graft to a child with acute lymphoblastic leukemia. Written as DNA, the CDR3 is TGTGCCAGCAGTTACTCGTATCCCCCGGGACATCAAGAGACCCAGTACTTC. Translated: CASSYSYPPGHQETQYF.